Listed here are 11 T cell receptor beta chains from one sample, sequenced in a study of cytomegalovirus exposure and HLA in healthy donors. The assay was immunoSEQ multiplex PCR, and TCRdb's table has in-frame clones only and misses some. The sample contains 71,000 or so clones, over 85% of which appear only once. The source material was PBMCs. These receptors were taken from a man younger than 35 in good health and CMV-seropositive.

This clone was detected only once. Other DNA sequences from this sample encode an identical CDR3 as well. The CDR3 DNA reads as TGTGCCAGCAGCCTAGCTATCGGGACAGGGTCCTACGAGCAGTACTTC. Translation gives CASSLAIGTGSYEQYF. The chain links TRBV11-2 to TRBJ2-7; TRBD1 matches 9 bases. The CDR3 covers 16 residues. Germline assignment: CDR1 SGHAT and CDR2 FQNNGV. V dropped 5 bases and J dropped 1; count of bases not matched to a gene: 9.

The rearrangement uses TRBV1 and TRBJ1-1; the table names TRBD1, a call not compared with the DNA. TRBV1 constitutes a pseudogene. This CDR3 is 15 amino acids long. The CDR3 sequence is CTSSPLAGLDTEAFF. CDR3 nucleotide sequence: TGCACCAGCAGCCCCCTCGCAGGGCTCGACACTGAAGCTTTCTTT.

The chain links TRBV6-5 to TRBJ2-5; D is possibly TRBD2 (5 bases). Looked up from germline, CDR1 is MNHEY and CDR2 is SVGAGI. The CDR3 loop spans 12 amino acids. The V end was cut by 8 bases, the J end by 4 bases, with 11 bases between. The CDR3 spells CASGSWLETQYF. The CDR3 DNA reads TGTGCCAGCGGGAGTTGGTTAGAGACCCAGTACTTC.

The DNA for the CDR3 is TGTGCCAGCAGCCCTTTTACTAGCGGGCCTTACAATGAGCAGTTCTTC. Amino acid sequence: CASSPFTSGPYNEQFF. The chain employs TRBV7-6 and TRBJ2-1, with 9 nucleotides matching TRBD2. J gave up 4 bases and V 5 bases, and 9 bases lay outside the gene matches. Germline V CDR1 and CDR2: SGHVS, FNYEAQ. The CDR3 consists of 16 residues.

The chain has TRBV27 and TRBJ2-7; D is unclear. The CDR3 covers 13 residues. Trimming cost V 3 bases and J 2 bases, with 8 bases left between them. Germline V CDR1 and CDR2: MNHEY, SMNVEV (reference sequence). The CDR3 DNA is TGTGCCAGCAGTTTTACCGGTGCCTACGAGCAGTACTTC. The encoded protein is CASSFTGAYEQYF.

The genes are TRBV5-6 and TRBJ2-1; possibly TRBD1 for D (5 bases). This CDR3 region has 13 residues. V lost 2 bases, J lost 5 bases, and 8 bases lay in between. Germline lookup yields CDR1 SGHDT and CDR2 YYEEEE. CDR3 nucleotide sequence: TGTGCCAGCAGCTTTGACAGAAACAATGAGCAGTTCTTC. Amino acid sequence: CASSFDRNNEQFF.

J is TRBJ2-6 and V is TRBV5-1; 7 positions agree with TRBD1. J lost 1 base, V lost 9 bases, and 4 bases had no gene match. The CDR3 extends over 14 amino acids. CDR1 SGHRS and CDR2 YFSETQ come from the germline V gene. The CDR3 DNA reads as TGCGCCACGACAGGGTGGTCTGGGGCCAACGTCCTGACTTTC. Translating gives CATTGWSGANVLTF. The full variable domain, its missing parts supplied by reference TRBV5-1 and TRBJ2-6, is KAGVTQTPRYLIKTRGQQVTLSCSPISGHRSVSWYQQTPGQGLQFLFEYFSETQRNKGNFPGRFSGRQFSNSRSEMNVSTLELGDSALYLCATTGWSGANVLTFGAGSRLTVL.

The chain joins TRBV7-8 to TRBJ2-1; 8 positions agree with TRBD1. This CDR3 region has 13 residues. Germline CDR1 SGHVS, CDR2 FQNEAQ. Trimming removed 4 bases from V and 5 bases from J; junction bases left unmatched: 1. CDR3 sequence (DNA): TGTGCCAGCAGCTCACAGGGGGACAATGAGCAGTTCTTC. Its translation: CASSSQGDNEQFF.

The chain is built from TRBV6-5 and TRBJ1-5; tentative D call: TRBD1 (5 bases). V was pared by 2 bases and J by 5 bases, with 10 bases between. This CDR3 comprises 14 residues. Per the germline V gene, CDR1 is MNHEY and CDR2 is SVGAGI. The chain's CDR3 is CASSYGAQDQPQHF. In DNA, the CDR3 is TGTGCCAGCAGTTACGGGGCGCAGGATCAGCCCCAGCATTTT.

This clone has only one observation. V is TRBV10-2 and J is TRBJ2-3; D gene ambiguous. In germline, CDR1 is WSHSY, CDR2 SAAADI. This CDR3 has 14 residues. V gave up 6 bases and J gave up 0 bases, with 10 bases separating them. CDR3 protein: CASRPVSSTDTQYF. For the CDR3, the DNA is TGCGCCAGCAGGCCAGTCTCTAGCACAGATACGCAGTATTTT.

The J gene is TRBJ1-2, the V gene TRBV6-5; 7 bases are a match to TRBD1. V lost 7 bases, J lost 4 bases, and 9 bases stayed unmatched. Germline CDR1 is MNHEY and CDR2 is SVGAGI. The CDR3 extends over 14 amino acids. This chain's CDR3 is CASKRDSGPYGYTF. The CDR3 DNA is TGTGCCAGCAAAAGGGACAGCGGACCCTATGGCTACACCTTC.